This TCR beta chain was retrieved from a study of blood T cell repertoires in COVID-19. Study details: Spain, Italy and the United States supplied samples that represented acute and convalescent COVID-19.

CDR3 length: 12 amino acids. Germline lookup yields CDR1 SNHLY and CDR2 FYNNEI. V gave up 8 bases and J gave up 3 bases, with 11 bases separating them. In the authors' workflow: Reference gene primer amplification gave nucleated cell count estimates. Clones were read by immunoSEQ multiplex PCR, and TCRdb kept only the in-frame ones, dropping some. Clone size and the V and J calls come from that table; the DNA yielded D and trimming. The profile covers about 120,000 clones, with around 89% appearing a single time and 1.5% to 1.7% taken by the ten largest. The source of this sequence is a human donor in a cohort sampled during active COVID-19. The sample taken for sequencing was peripheral blood. The chain joins TRBV2 to TRBJ2-7; possibly TRBD1 for D (5 bases). CDR3 bases: TGTGCCAGCTGTAGGACAAACTACGAGCAGTACTTC. Amino acid sequence: CASCRTNYEQYF.